This T cell receptor (beta chain) originates from a study of blood T cell repertoires in COVID-19. The overall study: Sample material is recorded as cDNA or gDNA derived from T cells, B-cell-depleted T cells, or PBMCs.

This table comes from immunoSEQ multiplex PCR, and its TCRdb copy is limited to in-frame clones, with some not included. The top ten hold approximately 19% of the sample, which has roughly 100,000 clones, 65% to 80% seen once. The CDR3 covers 17 residues. Germline CDR1 SGHDN, CDR2 FVKESK. The J segment lost 1 base and the V segment lost 4 bases, leaving 10 bases of the junction unmatched. The V call is TRBV14, the J call TRBJ1-1; 9 nucleotides line up with TRBD1. Source material: peripheral blood. The sequence derives from a woman between 70 and 85 years old with acute or convalescent COVID-19. The CDR3 here is CASSRRTGGAWNTEAFF. CDR3 coding DNA: TGTGCCAGCAGCCGCAGAACAGGGGGCGCGTGGAACACTGAAGCTTTCTTT.